This is a list of T cell receptor beta chains from one sample in a study of cytomegalovirus exposure and HLA in healthy donors. Profiled with immunoSEQ multiplex PCR; TCRdb holds only in-frame clones, not every one. The data hold over 110,000 clones, with 85% to 90% observed a single time. What was sequenced was PBMCs. These receptors were obtained from a man between 18 and 35 years old in good health and CMV-seropositive. CDR3s leave out the opening cysteine and the closing phenylalanine or tryptophan. Each record gives: D gene, V gene, J gene, CDR3 protein. A D gene is named only where the DNA matches it firmly.

>NA|TRBV9|TRBJ1-3
ASSVQREVLY
>NA|TRBV9|TRBJ1-3
ASSVGGGVPGNTIY
>TRBD2|TRBV7-2|TRBJ2-1
AKGTSGRVSYNEQF
>NA|TRBV6-1|TRBJ2-7
AIGGDRRLYEQY
>TRBD1|TRBV4-1|TRBJ1-2
ASSQGQGY
>NA|TRBV5-1|TRBJ2-3
ASRQATTDTQY
>NA|TRBV7-9|TRBJ2-3
ASSLVGSPRDTQY
>NA|TRBV5-1|TRBJ2-5
ASSLGQLQETQY
>NA|TRBV11-2|TRBJ2-3
ASSFWGASDTQY
>NA|TRBV6-5|TRBJ1-6
ASSLVAAYNSPLH
>NA|TRBV19|TRBJ1-1
ASSMRDYTEAF
>NA|TRBV19|TRBJ2-5
ASSARQVGTQY
>TRBD2|TRBV11-2|TRBJ2-3
ASSLGLAGLRWETDTQY
>NA|TRBV10-1|TRBJ1-1
ASRPTDRTLDSGAF
>TRBD1|TRBV5-5|TRBJ1-2
ASSLGVRGGGFYGYT
>TRBD1|TRBV19|TRBJ2-3
ASSLGSTRGDTQY
>TRBD1|TRBV10-3|TRBJ1-1
ATVQDRASGVEAF
>NA|TRBV30|TRBJ2-1
AWGGLHEQF
>NA|TRBV19|TRBJ2-7
ASTGGEGTYAYEQY
>NA|TRBV30|TRBJ1-3
AWGASRVANTIY
>NA|TRBV9|TRBJ1-3
ASNAGPAPGNTIY
>TRBD2|TRBV30|TRBJ2-5
AWSHLTSGGGETQY
>NA|TRBV5-4|TRBJ1-3
ASSLGRGAGNTIY
>TRBD1|TRBV2|TRBJ2-7
ASREPGQGYEQY
>TRBD1|TRBV6-6|TRBJ1-1
ASSMRTGNTEAF
>NA|TRBV6-1|TRBJ1-4
ASSESGGGGNEKLF
>NA|TRBV15|TRBJ2-7
ATSRGRYEQY